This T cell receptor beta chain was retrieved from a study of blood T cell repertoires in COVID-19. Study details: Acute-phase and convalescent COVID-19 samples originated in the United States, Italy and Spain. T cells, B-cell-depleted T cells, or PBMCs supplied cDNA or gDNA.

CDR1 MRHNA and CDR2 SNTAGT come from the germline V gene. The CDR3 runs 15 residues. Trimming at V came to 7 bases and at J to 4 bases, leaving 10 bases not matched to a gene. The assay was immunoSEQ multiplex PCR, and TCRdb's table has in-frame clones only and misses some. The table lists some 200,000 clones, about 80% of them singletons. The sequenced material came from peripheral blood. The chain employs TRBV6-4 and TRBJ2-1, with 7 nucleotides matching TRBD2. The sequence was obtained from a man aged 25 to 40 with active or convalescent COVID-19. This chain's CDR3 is CASMPRASGYNEQFF. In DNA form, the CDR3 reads TGTGCCAGCATGCCGCGGGCTAGCGGTTACAATGAGCAGTTCTTC.